This section outlines one T cell receptor beta chain sequence together with its context. Its antigen is unknown. Losses at the gene ends were 3 bases for V and 1 base for J; bases not matched to a gene: 6. Looked up from germline, CDR1 is KGHSH and CDR2 is LQKENI. The CDR3 is 16 residues long. Some clones are missing from TCRdb's copy, which holds only in-frame ones; the method was immunoSEQ multiplex PCR. The sample shows roughly 80,000 clones, about 91% of them seen only once. The data were obtained in a study of resident and recirculating memory T cells in vitiligo. Study-level findings and limits: No single dominant TCR clone appeared; lesion clonality varied. Sequences differed between biopsy sites and patients, suggesting private specificity.

The receptor comes from a male donor with vitiligo. Sample: blood. This chain connects TRBV18 to TRBJ1-1; 9 positions agree with TRBD1. This CDR3 reads CASSPGTGTKNTEAFF. The DNA of the CDR3 is TGTGCCAGCTCACCCGGGACAGGGACCAAGAACACTGAAGCTTTCTTT.